The clone carrying this T cell receptor beta chain was observed a handful of times. No antigen is known for it. Germline V gene sequence: CDR1 SGHTA, CDR2 FQGNSA. CDR3 length: 14 residues. Trimming left V 5 bases short and J 0 bases short, with 11 bases between. The data stem from a study of T cell repertoires in cytomegalovirus infection. Turning to the study itself: Researchers turned to recently identified HLA-C-restricted CMV epitopes as well as well-studied HLA-B-restricted ones. Public TCR beta signatures marked donors with CMV infection and the matching HLA. General study results and limits: Across the ex vivo response, the dominant clonotypes were HLA-C-restricted CMV-specific TCR beta clonotypes. Adding up the frequency of public TCR beta families identified people who carried CMV plus the relevant HLA.

TCRdb analysed the reads with MiXCR anew, one entry per CDR3 protein. The data hold a few hundred thousand distinct CDR3 sequences, with roughly 43% observed a single time. The sequence derives from a human donor in good health (CMV status not recorded). Some clones in this sample may be carry-over from other donors' samples. Sequenced here: cultured PBMCs, sampled from culture after CMV antigen stimulation. The rearrangement links TRBV7-2 to TRBJ2-7; D is ambiguous. CDR3 loop: CASSRTMSSYEQYF. CDR3 sequence (DNA): TGTGCCAGCAGCCGTACAATGAGCTCCTACGAGCAGTACTTC.